Shown below are 23 T cell receptor beta chains from a single sample sequenced in a study of immune evolution from preneoplasia to lung adenocarcinoma. Sequencing was performed with immunoSEQ multiplex PCR; in TCRdb, only in-frame clones are kept and a portion is missing. The sample has 9,900 or so clones, 76% seen once. Source material: FFPE normal lung tissue adjacent to the tumor. The receptors shown here come from a person between 55 and 69 years old with lung adenocarcinoma. Some clones in this sample may be carry-over from other donors' samples.

On this clone: Given a much more abundant clone one base away, this may be a read error. Other DNA variants within this sample encode the same CDR3. This rearrangement joins TRBV4-1 to TRBJ2-3, with D possibly matching TRBD2 (5 bases). CDR1 is MGHRA, CDR2 YSYEKL, per germline. This CDR3 is 16 amino acids long. CDR3 nucleotides: TGCGCTAGCAGCTTTCGGAGCGGAACTAGCACAGATACGCAGTATTTT. The encoded protein is CASSFRSGTSTDTQYF.

This clone was seen a handful of times. CDR3: CASSPIAGSDTQYF. CDR3 DNA: TGTGCCAGCAGCCCTATAGCGGGATCCGATACGCAGTATTTT. The V call is TRBV14, the J call TRBJ2-3, with 8 nucleotides matching TRBD2. The germline CDR1 and CDR2 sequences are SGHDN and FVKESK. This CDR3 region has 14 residues. With V trimmed by 4 bases and J by 6 bases, 6 bases remained unmatched.

The chain uses TRBV2 and TRBJ1-2; TRBD1 aligns across 8 bases. Unmatched junction bases numbered 2, after V lost 6 bases and J lost 2 bases. In germline, CDR1 is SNHLY, CDR2 FYNNEI. This CDR3 region has 13 residues. The CDR3 sequence is CASSRDRNYGYTF. In nucleotides, the CDR3 is TGTGCCAGCAGCCGGGACAGGAACTATGGCTACACCTTC.

Written as DNA, the CDR3 is TGTGCCAGCAGTTTACCTCCCGGGACTTCCTACGAGCAGTACTTC. Its protein is CASSLPPGTSYEQYF. This sequence joins TRBV28 and TRBJ2-7; the D gene is possibly TRBD2 (6 bases). Trimming left V 2 bases short and J 1 base short, with 12 bases between. The CDR3 length is 15 residues. The germline gives CDR1 MDHEN, CDR2 SYDVKM.

V usage is TRBV5-6 and J usage is TRBJ2-4; 8 positions match TRBD1. Germline V gives CDR1 SGHDT, CDR2 YYEEEE. V lost 4 bases to trimming and J lost 9 bases; unmatched junction nucleotides: 9. The CDR3 sequence is 14 residues long. The CDR3 region has the DNA TGTGCCAGCAGCACCGGACAGGGTAAAGGCATTCAGTACTTC. Its protein is CASSTGQGKGIQYF. The variable domain in full, completed from reference TRBV5-6 and TRBJ2-4, reads DAGVTQSPTHLIKTRGQQVTLRCSPKSGHDTVSWYQQALGQGPQFIFQYYEEEERQRGNFPDRFSGHQFPNYSSELNVNALLLGDSALYLCASSTGQGKGIQYFGAGTRLSVL.

The chain's CDR3 is CASQPLAGHNEQFF. Written as DNA, the CDR3 is TGTGCCAGCCAACCACTAGCGGGCCACAATGAGCAGTTCTTC. This chain connects TRBV14 to TRBJ2-1, with TRBD2 matching over 9 bases. Germline V lookup: CDR1 SGHDN, CDR2 FVKESK. Trimming removed 8 bases from V and 5 bases from J; junction bases left unmatched: 7. CDR3 size: 14 residues.

This clone has just a few counts. V is TRBV5-1 and J is TRBJ2-5; D not resolved. CDR3 length equals 13 residues. V was shortened by 5 bases and J by 5 bases, with 13 bases between the two germline ends. Germline loops: CDR1 SGHRS, CDR2 YFSETQ. CDR3 nucleotides: TGCGCCAGCAGGTCAAACGCCGGGGAGACCCAGTACTTC. It specifies CASRSNAGETQYF. Based on the CDR3 plus reference TRBV5-1 and TRBJ2-5, the full variable domain is KAGVTQTPRYLIKTRGQQVTLSCSPISGHRSVSWYQQTPGQGLQFLFEYFSETQRNKGNFPGRFSGRQFSNSRSEMNVSTLELGDSALYLCASRSNAGETQYFGPGTRLLVL.

This clone was picked up a small number of times. The chain is built from TRBV5-1 and TRBJ2-7; no firm D call. V was shortened by 1 base and J by 1 base, with 15 bases between the two germline ends. CDR3 size: 16 residues. Per the germline V gene, CDR1 is SGHRS and CDR2 is YFSETQ. CDR3 DNA: TGCGCCAGCAGCTTGAGGTCGGTCGCAGGTTCCTACGAGCAGTACTTC. Amino acids: CASSLRSVAGSYEQYF. The full variable domain, with the rest looked up from reference TRBV5-1 and TRBJ2-7, is KAGVTQTPRYLIKTRGQQVTLSCSPISGHRSVSWYQQTPGQGLQFLFEYFSETQRNKGNFPGRFSGRQFSNSRSEMNVSTLELGDSALYLCASSLRSVAGSYEQYFGPGTRLTVT.

The chain combines TRBV5-1 with TRBJ2-3, with 9 positions matching TRBD2. Trimming cost V 0 bases and J 3 bases; bases outside gene matches: 5. CDR1 SGHRS and CDR2 YFSETQ come from the germline V gene. This CDR3 contains 16 residues. The CDR3 protein is CASSLVASGATDTQYF. The CDR3 nucleotides read TGCGCCAGCAGCTTGGTTGCTAGCGGGGCTACAGATACGCAGTATTTT.

This clone is large. The same CDR3 can be traced to other DNA sequences in this sample. J is TRBJ1-1 and V is TRBV27; 7 bases align to TRBD1. Germline V gene lookup returns CDR1 MNHEY and CDR2 SMNVEV (reference sequence). V was pared by 5 bases and J by 3 bases, with 9 bases of the junction left unmatched. CDR3 length equals 15 residues. Written as DNA, the CDR3 is TGTGCCAGCAGTCCTCGGACAGGCGGGGACACTGAAGCTTTCTTT. This sequence encodes CASSPRTGGDTEAFF.

The gene calls are TRBV4-2 and TRBJ1-4; no firm D call. The V end lost 0 bases, the J end lost 8 bases, and 13 bases lay between the germline ends. From germline, CDR1 is LGHNA and CDR2 YNFKEQ. CDR3 length: 15 residues. CDR3: CASSQDRQAAEKLFF. CDR3 in DNA: TGTGCCAGCAGCCAAGATCGGCAGGCCGCAGAAAAACTGTTTTTT.

The chain uses TRBV5-1 and TRBJ1-1; D ambiguous. V was trimmed by 0 bases and J by 0 bases, leaving 3 bases between them. Germline V gives CDR1 SGHRS, CDR2 YFSETQ. The CDR3 is 13 residues long. The CDR3 region has the DNA TGCGCCAGCAGCTTGGTGGTGAACACTGAAGCTTTCTTT. Its protein is CASSLVVNTEAFF.

The gene calls are TRBV15 and TRBJ2-6; maybe TRBD2 (5 bases). The germline gives CDR1 LNHNV, CDR2 YYDKDF (reference sequence). V dropped 0 bases and J dropped 0 bases, with 6 bases sitting between them. The CDR3 consists of 16 residues. The CDR3 DNA sequence: TGTGCCACCAGCAGAGACGAGGGCTCTGGGGCCAACGTCCTGACTTTC. Its protein is CATSRDEGSGANVLTF.

This sequence joins TRBV7-2 and TRBJ2-5, with a possible D match to TRBD1 (5 bases). Per germline, CDR1 SGHTA and CDR2 FQGNSA. CDR3 length: 14 residues. Trimming took 6 bases from V and 1 from J, leaving 12 bases between them. CDR3 bases: TGTGCCAGCAGAGCAGGGCGGATCCAAGAGACCCAGTACTTC. The encoded protein is CASRAGRIQETQYF.

The chain joins TRBV7-2 to TRBJ2-7; weak D call: TRBD2 (6 bases). Trimming removed 2 bases from V and 3 bases from J, with 8 bases in between. This CDR3 spans 13 amino acids. The germline gives CDR1 SGHTA, CDR2 FQGNSA. In DNA form, the CDR3 reads TGTGCCAGCAGCTTATCGGGACTCTACGAGCAGTACTTC. Encoded protein: CASSLSGLYEQYF.

The V call is TRBV7-2, the J call TRBJ2-5, with 10 bases fitting TRBD1. This CDR3 region has 15 residues. Trimming took 0 bases from V and 3 from J; bases not matched to a gene: 1. Germline V gene data show CDR1 as SGHTA and CDR2 as FQGNSA. CDR3 coding DNA: TGTGCCAGCAGCTTAGCTGGGACAGGGGAAGAGACCCAGTACTTC. Translated: CASSLAGTGEETQYF.

The chain has TRBV6-1 and TRBJ1-2; 7 bases map to TRBD1. The CDR3 loop spans 15 amino acids. The germline V gene has CDR1 MNHNS and CDR2 SASEGT. V dropped 0 bases and J dropped 8; count of bases not matched to a gene: 9. Here the CDR3 DNA reads TGTGCCAGCAGTGAAGCCTTCGGACAGGTCTACGGCTACACCTTC. It translates to CASSEAFGQVYGYTF.

By its share, this clone is medium-sized. J is TRBJ2-6 and V is TRBV7-9; 9 bases match TRBD1. The CDR3 is made up of 17 amino acids. Germline values: CDR1 SEHNR, CDR2 FQNEAQ (reference sequence). The V segment lost 5 bases and the J segment 2 bases; nucleotides outside the gene matches: 7. This chain's CDR3 is CASSRQRQGAGANVLTF. CDR3 DNA: TGTGCCAGCAGCCGACAACGACAGGGGGCTGGGGCCAACGTCCTGACTTTC.

V usage is TRBV6-1 and J usage is TRBJ1-1; D gene ambiguous. Trimming shortened V by 4 bases and J by 6 bases, and 12 bases separated the two germline ends. Per the germline V gene, CDR1 is MNHNS and CDR2 is SASEGT. The CDR3 has 13 amino acids. In DNA form, the CDR3 reads TGTGCCAGCAGTGTAGCGGGGATAGCTGAAGCTTTCTTT. Translated, it gives CASSVAGIAEAFF.

The chain recombines TRBV7-3 with TRBJ2-1; the D gene could be TRBD1 or TRBD2 (5 bases each). CDR1 SGHTA and CDR2 FQGTGA come from the germline V gene. Between the trimmed V and J ends, which lost 4 bases and 6 bases, there was a span of 16 bases. This CDR3 is built from 15 residues. CDR3 coding DNA: TGTGCCAGCAGCTCGGGACCAGCGACCCTCAATGAGCAGTTCTTC. Amino acid sequence: CASSSGPATLNEQFF. Looking up the rest from reference TRBV7-3 and TRBJ2-1 gives the full variable domain: GAGVSQTPSNKVTEKGKYVELRCDPISGHTALYWYRQSLGQGPEFLIYFQGTGAADDSGLPNDRFFAVRPEGSVSTLKIQRTERGDSAVYLCASSSGPATLNEQFFGPGTRLTVL.

This chain joins TRBV11-3 and TRBJ2-1, with TRBD2 matching 9 bases. J was trimmed by 4 bases and V by 5 bases; bases with no gene match: 9. This CDR3 is built from 16 residues. Germline values: CDR1 SGHNT, CDR2 YENEEA. The CDR3 reads CASSQGGLAGYNEQFF. In DNA, the CDR3 is TGTGCCAGCAGCCAGGGGGGCCTAGCGGGATACAATGAGCAGTTCTTC.

The chain carries TRBV5-8 and TRBJ2-3; D is perhaps TRBD2 (5 bases). The CDR3 loop spans 13 amino acids. The V gene lost 4 bases and the J gene lost 12 bases, with 18 bases spanning the gap. Per the germline V gene, CDR1 is SGHTS and CDR2 is YDEGEE. The CDR3 DNA reads TGTGCCAGCAGCGCCTCCGGGAAGCTTGTTCAGTATTTT. This gives the protein CASSASGKLVQYF. Supplemented by reference TRBV5-8 and TRBJ2-3, the full variable domain reads EAGVTQSPTHLIKTRGQQATLRCSPISGHTSVYWYQQALGLGLQFLLWYDEGEERNRGNFPPRFSGRQFPNYSSELNVNALELEDSALYLCASSASGKLVQYFGPGTRLTVL.

The genes are TRBV5-8 and TRBJ1-1; TRBD1 aligns across 8 bases. Unmatched junction bases numbered 10, after V lost 4 bases and J lost 8 bases. The CDR3 contains 14 residues. The V gene's germline CDR1 is SGHTS and CDR2 YDEGEE. DNA of the CDR3: TGTGCCAGCAGCCTAGGACAGGGCAGCCAAGAAGCTTTCTTT. It encodes CASSLGQGSQEAFF.